The sequence of this T cell receptor (beta chain) was determined in a study of regulatory T cells in long-lasting Graves disease. Study-level background: Duration of antithyroid drug therapy among newly diagnosed Graves' patients was under 3 months.

Construction of the TCR beta libraries employed iRepertoire HTBI primers in conjunction with Arm-PCR of CDR3 regions. Each CDR3 protein is one row after TCRdb ran MiXCR on the multiplex PCR reads. The sample records 450,000 to 600,000 distinct CDR3 sequences, 15% to 20% being singletons. Stated time point: newly diagnosed GD, antithyroid drugs for less than 3 months. Generation of the TCR library employed RNA extracted from PBMCs. V was clipped by 5 bases and J by 9 bases, with 11 bases between them. The germline V gene has CDR1 SNHLY and CDR2 FYNNEI. CDR3 length equals 12 residues. This sample also appeared in a second study, on T cells in Graves' hyperthyroidism and ophthalmopathy. That report notes: Ophthalmopathy onset followed model prediction by a median roughly six months.

J is TRBJ2-1 and V is TRBV2, with D possibly matching TRBD1 (6 bases). This sequence originates from a man between 35 and 55 years old with Graves disease. Sequencing was performed on peripheral blood mononuclear cells (PBMCs), taken at new diagnosis, from a patient treated with antithyroid drugs. CDR3 amino acids: CASSNRAGEQFF. As DNA, the CDR3 is TGTGCCAGCAGTAACAGGGCGGGTGAGCAGTTCTTC.